This T cell receptor (beta chain) was identified in a study of blood T cell repertoires in COVID-19. The germline V gene has CDR1 SNHLY and CDR2 FYNNEI. There are 12 residues in the CDR3. Trimming removed 4 bases at V and 7 bases at J, with 9 bases between. Clones were read by immunoSEQ multiplex PCR, and TCRdb kept only the in-frame ones, dropping some. The sample carries roughly 250,000 clones, around 86% recorded once. The specimen was PBMCs or T cells enriched from blood (not recorded which). The clonotype originates from a woman between 40 and 50 years old with acute COVID-19. The chain couples TRBV2 to TRBJ2-3; a weak D match, TRBD1 (6 bases). The CDR3: CASSGGGYTQYF. For the CDR3, the DNA is TGTGCCAGCAGTGGAGGGGGATATACGCAGTATTTT.